One sample yielded the 8 T cell receptor beta chains listed below, sequenced in a study of cytomegalovirus exposure and HLA in healthy donors. Here immunoSEQ multiplex PCR was the method, and the copy in TCRdb shows in-frame clones only, minus some. The sample contains 150,000 to 200,000 clones, approximately 87% of which appear only once. Sequenced input: PBMCs. The receptors here all came from a woman in her twenties or thirties in good health and CMV-seronegative.

This clone was observed a few times. V usage is TRBV10-3 and J usage is TRBJ1-2; no clear D. This CDR3 region has 13 residues. The germline V gene encodes CDR1 ENHRY and CDR2 SYGVKD. V lost 10 bases and J 8 bases, leaving 20 bases between the germline ends. The CDR3 nucleotides read TGTGCCACCTATTCACGGGCTCGAGGGGGCTACACCTTC. Protein sequence: CATYSRARGGYTF.

The chain has TRBV4-1 and TRBJ2-1; 9 bases are shared with TRBD2. V lost 4 bases and J lost 6; bases outside the gene matches: 7. Germline V CDR1 and CDR2: MGHRA, YSYEKL. The CDR3 is 15 residues long. The CDR3 DNA sequence: TGCGCCAGCAGCCTGCAGCGGGGGGCCGTCAATGAGCAGTTCTTC. It specifies CASSLQRGAVNEQFF.

J is TRBJ2-2 and V is TRBV30; the match to TRBD2 covers 14 bases. Germline CDR1 GTSNPN, CDR2 SVGIG (reference sequence). The CDR3 is 17 residues long. With V trimmed by 8 bases and J by 1 base, 9 bases remained unmatched. CDR3 coding DNA: TGTGCCCCGGGGGGACTAGCGGGGGAGCAGAACACCGGGGAGCTGTTTTTT. Translated, it gives CAPGGLAGEQNTGELFF.

The V gene is TRBV5-1, the J gene TRBJ2-1; D unclear. V dropped 1 base and J dropped 4 bases, with 6 bases sitting between them. This CDR3 contains 13 residues. Germline-derived CDR1 and CDR2 are SGHRS and YFSETQ. The CDR3 DNA reads TGCGCCAGCAGCTTGTTTCCATACAATGAGCAGTTCTTC. This codes for CASSLFPYNEQFF.

The chain employs TRBV5-1 and TRBJ1-2; 8 nucleotides line up with TRBD1. With 2 bases clipped from V and 4 bases from J, the junction kept 4 bases outside the gene matches. The CDR3 extends over 14 amino acids. The germline V gene encodes CDR1 SGHRS and CDR2 YFSETQ. CDR3 sequence: CASSLRTGLYGYTF. CDR3 in DNA: TGCGCCAGCAGCTTACGGACAGGGCTCTATGGCTACACCTTC.

This clone occurred a few times. This chain joins TRBV10-3 and TRBJ2-5; 9 bases are shared with TRBD1. CDR1 and CDR2 from the germline V gene are ENHRY and SYGVKD. CDR3 length: 13 amino acids. V gave up 6 bases and J gave up 4 bases; unmatched junction bases: 3. CDR3 sequence (DNA): TGTGCCATCAGCGGACAGGGGATAGAGACCCAGTACTTC. Protein: CAISGQGIETQYF.

The chain is built from TRBV11-2 and TRBJ1-3; 7 nucleotides align to TRBD1. Losses at the gene ends were 3 bases for V and 0 bases for J; bases not matched to a gene: 2. The CDR3 runs to 15 residues. From germline, CDR1 is SGHAT and CDR2 FQNNGV. The CDR3 DNA reads as TGTGCCAGCAGCTTCAGGGGGATCTCTGGAAACACCATATATTTT. Protein: CASSFRGISGNTIYF.

The chain recombines TRBV6-6 with TRBJ2-7; unclear D gene. CDR1 and CDR2 from the germline V gene are MNHNY and SVGAGI (reference sequence). The CDR3 length is 16 residues. V was pared by 4 bases and J by 0 bases, with 16 bases between. CDR3 DNA sequence: TGTGCCAGCAGTTCCATTTATTCCCCCAGCTCCTACGAGCAGTACTTC. This encodes CASSSIYSPSSYEQYF.